These 16 T cell receptor beta chains originate from one sample sequenced in a study of CD8 T cells in Susac syndrome. Random hexamers were used to reverse transcribe roughly 0.45 to 1 ug of RNA. MiXCR, applied by TCRdb to the immunoSEQ multiplex PCR reads, yields one record per CDR3 protein. The repertoire has about 80,000 distinct CDR3 sequences, about 94% of them found once; the top ten carry 0.26%. The sequenced material came from CD8+ T cells from PBMCs. The source of these receptors is a human donor in good health.

This clonotype was found once. This chain connects TRBV5-1 to TRBJ2-7; D is unclear. The V gene lost 1 base and the J gene lost 4 bases, with 9 bases spanning the gap. The V gene's germline CDR1 is SGHRS and CDR2 YFSETQ. The CDR3 length is 13 residues. Here the CDR3 reads CASSLSTPYEQYF. The CDR3 nucleotides read TGCGCCAGCAGCTTGTCCACTCCATACGAGCAGTACTTC.

This chain uses TRBV6-2 or TRBV6-3 with TRBJ2-1; no clear D gene. The CDR3 has 12 amino acids. Germline V gives CDR1 MNHEY, CDR2 SVGEGT. The V end lost 2 bases, the J end lost 7 bases, and 6 bases lay between the germline ends. CDR3 coding DNA: TGTGCCAGCAGTTACGGCTTGAATGAGCAGTTCTTC. It encodes CASSYGLNEQFF.

This sequence joins TRBV20-1 and TRBJ1-1, with 7 bases that match TRBD1. The CDR3 runs 15 residues. V lost 5 bases, J lost 0 bases, and 9 bases stayed unmatched. Germline CDR1 DFQATT, CDR2 SNEGSKA (reference sequence). This CDR3 is CSALGTGAMNTEAFF. CDR3 sequence (DNA): TGCAGTGCTTTAGGTACAGGGGCCATGAACACTGAAGCTTTCTTT.

The J gene is TRBJ2-1, the V gene TRBV5-1; the match to TRBD2 covers 8 bases. The germline CDR1 and CDR2 sequences are SGHRS and YFSETQ. V gave up 0 bases and J gave up 3 bases; unmatched junction bases: 5. There are 16 residues in the CDR3. CDR3 residues: CASSLAGGGIYNEQFF. CDR3 nucleotide sequence: TGCGCCAGCAGCTTGGCCGGCGGGGGGATCTACAATGAGCAGTTCTTC.

This clonotype was observed a few times. This chain uses TRBV5-6 with TRBJ2-1; D is undetermined. Trimming took off 0 bases at V and 9 bases at J, with 7 bases between the two ends. This CDR3 is 12 amino acids long. CDR1 and CDR2 from the germline V gene are SGHDT and YYEEEE. The CDR3, as DNA: TGTGCCAGCAGCTTGGAGGTGGGTGAGCAGTTCTTC. It encodes CASSLEVGEQFF.

The chain is built from TRBV7-9 and TRBJ2-1; 9 bases are shared with TRBD1. The CDR3 has 16 residues. Trimming at V came to 4 bases and at J to 8 bases, leaving 12 bases not matched to a gene. Germline V gene sequence: CDR1 SEHNR, CDR2 FQNEAQ (reference sequence). CDR3 bases: TGTGCCAGCAGCTCGGGGAGGGGACAGGGTACTTATGAGCAGTTCTTC. This gives the protein CASSSGRGQGTYEQFF.

The chain recombines TRBV27 with TRBJ1-2, with D uncertain. Trimming took 5 bases from V and 8 from J, leaving 15 bases between them. Germline lookup yields CDR1 MNHEY and CDR2 SMNVEV (reference sequence). The CDR3 is 13 residues long. The CDR3 DNA follows: TGTGCCAGCAGTCCTGGACGGGGTCGAGGCTACACCTTC. Amino acid sequence: CASSPGRGRGYTF.

The chain combines TRBV4-1 with TRBJ1-5, with D perhaps TRBD1 (5 bases). The ends were cut back, 4 bases at V and 3 bases at J, with 16 bases in the middle. The CDR3 sequence is 16 residues long. Germline lookup yields CDR1 MGHRA and CDR2 YSYEKL. The CDR3 bases are TGCGCCAGCAGCCCGTCGGCAGGGTGGGACAATCAGCCCCAGCATTTT. Protein: CASSPSAGWDNQPQHF.

This CDR3 is CASRSGRLYTDTQYF. The CDR3 nucleotides read TGTGCCAGCAGATCAGGACGGTTGTACACAGATACGCAGTATTTT. V is TRBV28 and J is TRBJ2-3; no clear D. The germline V and J ends were trimmed by 6 bases and 2 bases, with 15 bases remaining between them. CDR3 size: 15 residues. Germline values: CDR1 MDHEN, CDR2 SYDVKM.

The chain recombines TRBV29-1 with TRBJ2-2; TRBD1 agrees at 11 bases. Germline values: CDR1 SQVTM, CDR2 ANQGSEA. V gave up 6 bases and J gave up 7 bases; unmatched junction bases: 7. The CDR3 length is 14 residues. DNA of the CDR3: TGCAGCGTCTCCGGACAGGGGGCTATCGGGGAGCTGTTTTTT. This gives the protein CSVSGQGAIGELFF.

The gene calls are TRBV30 and TRBJ1-5; perhaps TRBD1 as D (5 bases). The germline V gene encodes CDR1 GTSNPN and CDR2 SVGIG (reference sequence). The V end lost 0 bases, the J end lost 5 bases, and 8 bases lay between the germline ends. This CDR3 has 13 amino acids. The chain's CDR3 is CAWSVMGDQPQHF. CDR3 coding DNA: TGTGCCTGGAGTGTAATGGGGGATCAGCCCCAGCATTTT.

This clonotype was found a few times. The chain carries TRBV11-2 and TRBJ2-7, with 8 nucleotides matching TRBD2. CDR1 is SGHAT, CDR2 FQNNGV, per germline. J gave up 3 bases and V 5 bases, and 3 bases lay outside the gene matches. The CDR3 is made up of 13 amino acids. The CDR3 region is CASSVGTSYEQYV. The DNA of the CDR3 is TGTGCCAGCAGCGTGGGGACTAGCTACGAGCAGTACGTC.

The chain has TRBV27 and TRBJ2-4, with TRBD1 matching over 8 bases. The CDR3 length is 16 residues. CDR1 and CDR2 (germline): MNHEY, SMNVEV (reference sequence). Trimming at V came to 5 bases and at J to 0 bases, leaving 6 bases not matched to a gene. In nucleotides, the CDR3 is TGTGCCAGCAGTCCCCGGACAGGGATAGCCAAAAACATTCAGTACTTC. As protein: CASSPRTGIAKNIQYF.

This chain connects TRBV18 to TRBJ2-1; 7 bases match TRBD1. This CDR3 is built from 16 residues. Per the germline V gene, CDR1 is KGHSH and CDR2 is LQKENI. With 3 bases clipped from V and 3 bases from J, the junction kept 8 bases outside the gene matches. CDR3 region: CASSPFDRVYYNEQFF. CDR3 bases: TGTGCCAGCTCACCTTTCGACAGGGTCTACTACAATGAGCAGTTCTTC.

This chain connects TRBV7-6 to TRBJ2-3, with 13 bases matching TRBD2. From germline, CDR1 is SGHVS and CDR2 FNYEAQ. Germline trimming cut 6 bases from V and 5 bases from J; bases unmatched to any gene: 5. This CDR3 contains 15 residues. The CDR3: CASRQLAGGQDTQYF. In DNA form, the CDR3 reads TGTGCCAGCAGACAACTAGCGGGGGGGCAAGATACGCAGTATTTT.

The V and J genes are TRBV7-2 and TRBJ2-5; D may be TRBD2 (6 bases). Per the germline V gene, CDR1 is SGHTA and CDR2 is FQGNSA. The CDR3 loop spans 13 amino acids. Trimming removed 4 bases at V and 4 bases at J, with 10 bases between. The CDR3 spells CASSSTSLETQYF. In nucleotides, the CDR3 is TGTGCCAGCAGCTCGACTAGTTTAGAGACCCAGTACTTC.